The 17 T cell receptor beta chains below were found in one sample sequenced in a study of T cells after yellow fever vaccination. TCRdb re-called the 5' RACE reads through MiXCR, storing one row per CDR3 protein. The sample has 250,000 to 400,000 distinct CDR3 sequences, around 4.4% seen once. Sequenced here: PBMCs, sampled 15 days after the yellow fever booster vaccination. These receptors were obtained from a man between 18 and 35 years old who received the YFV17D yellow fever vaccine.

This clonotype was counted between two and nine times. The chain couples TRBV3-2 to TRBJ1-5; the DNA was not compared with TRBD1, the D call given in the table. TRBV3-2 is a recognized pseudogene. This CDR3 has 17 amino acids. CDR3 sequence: CASSFRDRRESNQPQHF. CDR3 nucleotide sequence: TGTGCCAGCAGTTTCCGGGACAGGCGAGAATCCAATCAGCCCCAGCATTTT.

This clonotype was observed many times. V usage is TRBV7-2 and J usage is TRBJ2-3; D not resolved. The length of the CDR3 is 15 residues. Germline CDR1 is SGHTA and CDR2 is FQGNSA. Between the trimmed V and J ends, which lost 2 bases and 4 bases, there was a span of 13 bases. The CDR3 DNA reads TGTGCCAGCAGCTTAAACCCCCCAGGCGCAGATACGCAGTATTTT. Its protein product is CASSLNPPGADTQYF.

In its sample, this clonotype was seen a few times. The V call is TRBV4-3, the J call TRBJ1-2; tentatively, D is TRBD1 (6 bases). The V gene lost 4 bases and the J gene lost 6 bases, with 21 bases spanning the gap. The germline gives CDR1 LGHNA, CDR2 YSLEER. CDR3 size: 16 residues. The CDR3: CASSLSITVAGDGYTF. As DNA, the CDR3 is TGCGCCAGCAGCCTCTCAATCACTGTGGCAGGGGATGGCTACACCTTC.

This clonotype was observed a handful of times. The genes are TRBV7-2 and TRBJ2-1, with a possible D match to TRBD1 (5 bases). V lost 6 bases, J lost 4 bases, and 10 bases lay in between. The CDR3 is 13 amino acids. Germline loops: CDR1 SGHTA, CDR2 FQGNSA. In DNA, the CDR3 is TGTGCCAGCAGTTGGGGCGCGTACAATGAGCAGTTCTTC. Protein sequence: CASSWGAYNEQFF.

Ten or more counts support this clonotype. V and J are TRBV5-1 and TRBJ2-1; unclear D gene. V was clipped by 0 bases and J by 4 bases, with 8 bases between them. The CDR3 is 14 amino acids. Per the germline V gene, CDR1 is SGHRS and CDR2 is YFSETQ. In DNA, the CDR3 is TGCGCCAGCAGCTTGGTTCCGGAGTACAATGAGCAGTTCTTC. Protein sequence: CASSLVPEYNEQFF.

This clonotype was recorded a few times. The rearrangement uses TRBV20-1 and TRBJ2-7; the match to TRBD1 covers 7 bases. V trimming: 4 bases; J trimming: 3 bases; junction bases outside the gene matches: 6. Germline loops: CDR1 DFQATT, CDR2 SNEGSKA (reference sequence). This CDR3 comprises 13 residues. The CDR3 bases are TGCAGTGCTAACAGGGGACCCTACTACGAGCAGTACTTC. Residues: CSANRGPYYEQYF.

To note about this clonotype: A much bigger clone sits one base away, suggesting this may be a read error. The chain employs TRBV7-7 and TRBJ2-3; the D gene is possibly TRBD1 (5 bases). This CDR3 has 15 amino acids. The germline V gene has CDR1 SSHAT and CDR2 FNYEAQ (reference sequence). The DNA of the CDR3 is TGTGCCTGCAGCTTAGGCGACAGTAGCACAGATACGCAGTATTTT. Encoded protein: CACSLGDSSTDTQYF.

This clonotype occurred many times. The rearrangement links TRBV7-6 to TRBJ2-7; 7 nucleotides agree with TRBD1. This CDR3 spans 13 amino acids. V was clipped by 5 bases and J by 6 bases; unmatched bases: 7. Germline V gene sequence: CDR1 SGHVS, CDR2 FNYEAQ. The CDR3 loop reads CASSLTGAGEQYV. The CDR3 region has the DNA TGTGCCAGCAGCCTAACAGGGGCGGGCGAGCAGTACGTC.

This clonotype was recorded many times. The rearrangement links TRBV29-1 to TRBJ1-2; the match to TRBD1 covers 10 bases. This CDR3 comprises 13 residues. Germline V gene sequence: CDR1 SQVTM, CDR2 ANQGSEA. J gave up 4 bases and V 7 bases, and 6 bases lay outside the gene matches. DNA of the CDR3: TGCAGCGCCCGACAGGGGGCGCGCTATGGCTACACCTTC. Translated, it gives CSARQGARYGYTF.

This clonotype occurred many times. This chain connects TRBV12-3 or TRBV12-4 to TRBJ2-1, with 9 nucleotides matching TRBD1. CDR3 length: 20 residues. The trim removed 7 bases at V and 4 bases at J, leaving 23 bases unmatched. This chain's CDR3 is CASTISPGQGDGYAYNEQFF. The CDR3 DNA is TGTGCCAGCACCATCTCTCCGGGACAGGGAGATGGTTACGCATACAATGAGCAGTTCTTC.

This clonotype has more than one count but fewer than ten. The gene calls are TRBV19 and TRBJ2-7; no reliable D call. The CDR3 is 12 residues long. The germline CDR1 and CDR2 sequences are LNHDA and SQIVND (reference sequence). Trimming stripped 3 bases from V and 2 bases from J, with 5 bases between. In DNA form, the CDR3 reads TGTGCCAGTAGTATTGGGCCCTACGAGCAGTACTTC. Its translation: CASSIGPYEQYF.

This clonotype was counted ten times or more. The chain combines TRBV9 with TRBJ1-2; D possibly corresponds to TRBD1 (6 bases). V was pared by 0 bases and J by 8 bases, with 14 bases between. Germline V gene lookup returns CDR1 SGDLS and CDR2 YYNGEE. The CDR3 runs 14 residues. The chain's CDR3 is CASSVGSGEIGYTF. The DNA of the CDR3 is TGTGCCAGCAGCGTAGGTTCAGGGGAAATAGGCTACACCTTC. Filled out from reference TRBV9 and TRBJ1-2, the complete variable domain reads DSGVTQTPKHLITATGQRVTLRCSPRSGDLSVYWYQQSLDQGLQFLIQYYNGEERAKGNILERFSAQQFPDLHSELNLSSLELGDSALYFCASSVGSGEIGYTFGSGTRLTVV.

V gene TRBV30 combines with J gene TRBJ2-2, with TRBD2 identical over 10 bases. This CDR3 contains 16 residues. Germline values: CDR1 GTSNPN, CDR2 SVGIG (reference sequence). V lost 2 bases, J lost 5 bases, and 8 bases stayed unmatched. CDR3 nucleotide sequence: TGTGCCTGGAGTAGGGAAGCGGGGGGGCCGACCGGGGAGCTGTTTTTT. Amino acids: CAWSREAGGPTGELFF.

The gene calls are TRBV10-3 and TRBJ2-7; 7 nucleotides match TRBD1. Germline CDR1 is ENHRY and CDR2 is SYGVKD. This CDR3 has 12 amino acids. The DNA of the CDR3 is TGTGGCTCCGGGACAGCTATCGGCGAGCAGTACTTC. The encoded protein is CGSGTAIGEQYF.

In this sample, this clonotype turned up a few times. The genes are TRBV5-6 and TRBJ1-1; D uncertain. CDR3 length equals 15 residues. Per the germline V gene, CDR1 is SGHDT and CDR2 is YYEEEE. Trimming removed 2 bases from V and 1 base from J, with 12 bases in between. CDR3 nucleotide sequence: TGTGCCAGCAGCTTATTACAGCTTCCGAACACTGAAGCTTTCTTT. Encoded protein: CASSLLQLPNTEAFF.

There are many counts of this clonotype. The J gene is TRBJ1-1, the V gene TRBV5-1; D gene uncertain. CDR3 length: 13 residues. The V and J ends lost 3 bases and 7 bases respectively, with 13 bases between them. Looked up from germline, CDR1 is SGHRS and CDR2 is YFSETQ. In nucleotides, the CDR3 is TGCGCCAGCAGCTGGGATCTGACGCATGAAGCTTTCTTT. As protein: CASSWDLTHEAFF.

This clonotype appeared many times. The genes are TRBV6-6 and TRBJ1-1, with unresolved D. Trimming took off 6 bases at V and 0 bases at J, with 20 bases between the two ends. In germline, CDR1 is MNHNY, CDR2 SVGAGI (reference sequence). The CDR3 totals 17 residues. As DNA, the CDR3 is TGTGCCAGCAGCCCACAGCCGGGCCCGGGAGTGAACACTGAAGCTTTCTTT. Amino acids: CASSPQPGPGVNTEAFF.